The sequence of this T cell receptor (beta chain) was determined in a study of blood T cell repertoires in COVID-19. Overall study context: Acute and convalescent COVID-19 samples came from the United States, Italy and Spain. The cDNA or gDNA used as material had been derived from T cells, B-cell-depleted T cells, or PBMCs.

Methods used by the authors: Reference gene primer amplification yielded estimated nucleated cell counts. Assay: immunoSEQ multiplex PCR; the TCRdb copy retains only in-frame clones and omits some. Clone size and V and J calls were adopted from that table, with D and trimming inferred from the DNA. The sample has around 190,000 clones; roughly 84% are singletons. The CDR3 totals 12 residues. Between the trimmed V and J ends, which lost 2 bases and 5 bases, there was a span of 4 bases. Germline lookup yields CDR1 MNHNY and CDR2 SVGAGI (reference sequence). Specimen: peripheral blood. This TCR was recovered from a human donor in a cohort sampled during active COVID-19. V gene TRBV6-6 combines with J gene TRBJ2-1; D gene uncertain. The CDR3 nucleotides are TGTGCCAGCAGTTACAACAACAATGAGCAGTTCTTC. This encodes CASSYNNNEQFF.